Each of the 2 T cell receptor beta chains below was sequenced from the same sample in a study of blood T cell repertoires in COVID-19. Clones were read by immunoSEQ multiplex PCR, and TCRdb kept only the in-frame ones, dropping some. Of approximately 100,000 clones detected, around 85% appear once; the ten largest clones hold 38%. The source material was peripheral blood. The source is an elderly man with acute or convalescent COVID-19.

The chain uses TRBV15 and TRBJ1-2, with D possibly TRBD1 on 6 matching bases. This CDR3 region has 15 residues. Germline V gene lookup returns CDR1 LNHNV and CDR2 YYDKDF (reference sequence). Trimming cost V 4 bases and J 6 bases, with 18 bases left between them. This chain's CDR3 is CATSTHRVEGNGYTF. The CDR3 DNA sequence: TGTGCCACCAGCACCCACAGGGTGGAAGGGAATGGCTACACCTTC.

The V and J genes are TRBV7-9 and TRBJ1-2; D is unclear. CDR3 length: 14 amino acids. Looked up from germline, CDR1 is SEHNR and CDR2 is FQNEAQ (reference sequence). The V gene lost 1 base and the J gene lost 3 bases, with 9 bases spanning the gap. CDR3 nucleotides: TGTGCCAGCAGCTTAGAACGGGGAGACTATGGCTACACCTTC. Translating it yields CASSLERGDYGYTF. The full variable domain, completed using reference TRBV7-9 and TRBJ1-2, is DTGVSQNPRHKITKRGQNVTFRCDPISEHNRLYWYRQTLGQGPEFLTYFQNEAQLEKSRLLSDRFSAERPKGSFSTLEIQRTEQGDSAMYLCASSLERGDYGYTFGSGTRLTVV.